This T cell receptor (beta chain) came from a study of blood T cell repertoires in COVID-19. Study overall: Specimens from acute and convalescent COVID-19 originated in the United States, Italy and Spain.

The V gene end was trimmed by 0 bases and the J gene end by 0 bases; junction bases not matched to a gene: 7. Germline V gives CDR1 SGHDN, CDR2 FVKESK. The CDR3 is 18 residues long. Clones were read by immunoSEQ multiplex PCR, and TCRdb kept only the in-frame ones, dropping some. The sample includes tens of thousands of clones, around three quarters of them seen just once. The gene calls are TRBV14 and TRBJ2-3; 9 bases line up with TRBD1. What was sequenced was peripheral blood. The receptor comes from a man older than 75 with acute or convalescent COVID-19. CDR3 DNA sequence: TGTGCCAGCAGCCAAGATCTAGGGACAGGGTATAGCACAGATACGCAGTATTTT. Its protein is CASSQDLGTGYSTDTQYF.